What follows are 11 T cell receptor beta chains derived from one specimen sequenced in a study of prognosis after radiotherapy for stage I lung cancer. Two-round multiplex PCR amplified TCR beta CDR3 from genomic DNA. Round-one PCR had primers specific to each TRBV and TRBJ gene. In TCRdb, the multiplex PCR reads were re-called with MiXCR into one record per CDR3 protein. The table records roughly 25,000 distinct CDR3 sequences, under 40% of them present only once. The starting material was PBMCs, obtained before or after stereotactic body radiation therapy (not recorded which). The receptors come from a donor over 45 with non-small cell lung cancer.

The CDR3 reads CASSFRVIDTEAFF. CDR3 nucleotides: TGTGCCAGCAGCTTCAGGGTGATTGACACTGAAGCTTTCTTT. The V and J genes are TRBV11-1 and TRBJ1-1, with D possibly TRBD1 on 5 matching bases. Trimming left V 3 bases short and J 3 bases short, with 11 bases between. The V gene's germline CDR1 is SGHAT and CDR2 FQDESV (reference sequence). The CDR3 sequence is 14 residues long.

This chain links TRBV28 with TRBJ2-7; 7 positions match TRBD1. V shed 6 bases, J shed 2 bases, and the junction held 13 bases outside the gene matches. Germline V gene lookup returns CDR1 MDHEN and CDR2 SYDVKM. CDR3 size: 16 residues. CDR3 DNA: TGTGCCAGCAGCTTCACACAAGGGGGCCTCCCCTACGAGCAGTACTTC. Protein: CASSFTQGGLPYEQYF. The full variable domain, rest sourced from reference TRBV28 and TRBJ2-7, is DVKVTQSSRYLVKRTGEKVFLECVQDMDHENMFWYRQDPGLGLRLIYFSYDVKMKEKGDIPEGYSVSREKKERFSLILESASTNQTSMYLCASSFTQGGLPYEQYFGPGTRLTVT.

The table lists this clonotype with a count of one. The chain combines TRBV12-3 or TRBV12-4 with TRBJ1-2; no definite D call. The CDR3 totals 15 residues. V lost 10 bases, J lost 4 bases, and 22 bases lay in between. CDR3 sequence reads: CAITVGGQSRYGYTF. The CDR3 coding sequence is TGTGCCATCACAGTGGGTGGTCAGTCCCGCTATGGCTACACCTTC.

The gene calls are TRBV11-2 and TRBJ2-5; the D call may be TRBD1 or TRBD2 (5 bases each). This CDR3 region has 16 residues. Germline CDR1 is SGHAT and CDR2 is FQNNGV. Trimming took 3 bases from V and 0 from J, leaving 14 bases between them. CDR3: CASSFHGARYQETQYF. The CDR3 bases are TGTGCCAGCAGCTTCCACGGGGCGAGGTACCAAGAGACCCAGTACTTC.

About this clonotype itself: With a much larger clone just one base away, this may be a read error. The chain recombines TRBV15 with TRBJ2-7; D ambiguous. CDR3 length: 14 amino acids. Germline assignment: CDR1 LNHNV and CDR2 YYDKDF (reference sequence). Between the trimmed V and J ends, which lost 1 base and 1 base, there was a span of 8 bases. CDR3: CATSRGAVSYEQYF. CDR3 nucleotides: TGTGCCACCAGCAGAGGGGCAGTATCCTACGAGCAGTACTTC.

On this clonotype: Only one base separates this from a far larger clonotype, so it likely reflects a read error. The chain couples TRBV6-9 to TRBJ1-1; the D is unclear. The CDR3 is 15 residues long. The V end lost 3 bases, the J end lost 5 bases, and 16 bases lay between the germline ends. Germline V gives CDR1 MNHGY, CDR2 SVAAGI. CDR3 residues: CASSYRRGEGTEAFF. The CDR3 DNA reads TGTGCCAGCAGTTACCGACGGGGTGAGGGAACTGAAGCTTTCTTT.

About this clonotype: An end of the junction does not agree with germline; a read error may underlie this. The chain links TRBV6-4 to TRBJ2-2; the D is unclear. The CDR3 length is 14 residues. Looked up from germline, CDR1 is MRHNA and CDR2 is SNTAGT. DNA for the CDR3: TGTGCCAGCAGTGTTCACGAGAACGCCGGTGAGCTGTTTTTT. Translation gives CASSVHENAGELFF.

This clonotype was seen repeatedly, ten times or more. The chain joins TRBV27 to TRBJ2-5; D call uncertain. The CDR3 is 11 residues long. Trimming took 0 bases from V and 4 from J, leaving 0 bases between them. The germline CDR1 and CDR2 sequences are MNHEY and SMNVEV (reference sequence). This chain's CDR3 is CASSLSETQYF. CDR3 bases: TGTGCCAGCAGTTTATCAGAGACCCAGTACTTC.

This clonotype was seen many times. The J gene is TRBJ2-3, the V gene TRBV5-1; 7 nucleotides agree with TRBD2. The CDR3 loop spans 12 amino acids. The germline V gene encodes CDR1 SGHRS and CDR2 YFSETQ. V gave up 6 bases and J gave up 6 bases; unmatched junction bases: 4. CDR3 amino acids: CASIDGGDTQYF. CDR3 in DNA: TGCGCCAGCATCGACGGGGGGGATACGCAGTATTTT.

This chain uses TRBV5-1 with TRBJ2-2, with D possibly matching TRBD2 (5 bases). Trimming took off 9 bases at V and 4 bases at J, with 19 bases between the two ends. The germline V gene encodes CDR1 SGHRS and CDR2 YFSETQ. The CDR3 has 15 residues. CDR3 protein: CAISPNSGGTGELFF. The CDR3 DNA sequence: TGCGCCATCTCCCCGAACTCCGGAGGCACCGGGGAGCTGTTTTTT.

This clonotype was observed many times. V is TRBV20-1 and J is TRBJ2-3; weak D call: TRBD2 (6 bases). CDR1 is DFQATT, CDR2 SNEGSKA, per germline (reference sequence). V lost 5 bases, J lost 4 bases, and 16 bases lay in between. This CDR3 has 14 residues. Here the CDR3 reads CSAPHFGGPDTQYF. Written as DNA, the CDR3 is TGCAGTGCTCCCCATTTTGGAGGGCCAGATACGCAGTATTTT.